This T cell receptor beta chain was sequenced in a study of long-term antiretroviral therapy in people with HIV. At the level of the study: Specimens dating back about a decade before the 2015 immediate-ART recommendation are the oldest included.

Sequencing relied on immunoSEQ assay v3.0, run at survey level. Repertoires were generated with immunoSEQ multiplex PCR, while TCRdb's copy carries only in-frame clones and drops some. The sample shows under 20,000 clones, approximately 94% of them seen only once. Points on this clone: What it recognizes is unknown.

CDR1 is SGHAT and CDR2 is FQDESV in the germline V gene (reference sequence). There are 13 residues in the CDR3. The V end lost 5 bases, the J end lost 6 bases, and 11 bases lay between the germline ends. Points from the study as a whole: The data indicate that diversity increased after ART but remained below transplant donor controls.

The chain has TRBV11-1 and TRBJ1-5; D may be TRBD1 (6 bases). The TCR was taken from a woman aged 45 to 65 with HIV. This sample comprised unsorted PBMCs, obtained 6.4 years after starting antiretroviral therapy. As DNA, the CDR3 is TGTGCCAGCAGCCCCCGAGGGGGTCAGCCCCAGCATTTT. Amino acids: CASSPRGGQPQHF.